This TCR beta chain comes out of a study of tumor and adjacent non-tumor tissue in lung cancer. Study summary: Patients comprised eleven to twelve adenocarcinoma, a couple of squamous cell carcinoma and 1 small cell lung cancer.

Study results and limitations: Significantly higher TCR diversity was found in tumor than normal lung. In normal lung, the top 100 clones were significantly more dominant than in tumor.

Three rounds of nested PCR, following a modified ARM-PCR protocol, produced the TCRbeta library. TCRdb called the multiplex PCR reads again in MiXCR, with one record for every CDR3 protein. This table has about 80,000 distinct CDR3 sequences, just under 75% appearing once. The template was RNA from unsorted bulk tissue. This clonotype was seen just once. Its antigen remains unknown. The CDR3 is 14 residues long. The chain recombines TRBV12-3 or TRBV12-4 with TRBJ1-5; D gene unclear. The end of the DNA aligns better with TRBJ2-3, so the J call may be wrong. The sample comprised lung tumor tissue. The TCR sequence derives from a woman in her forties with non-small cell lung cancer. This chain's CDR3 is CANNFLGLNQPQYF. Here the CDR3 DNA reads TGTGCCAACAATTTCCTAGGCCTCAATCAGCCCCAGTATTTT.